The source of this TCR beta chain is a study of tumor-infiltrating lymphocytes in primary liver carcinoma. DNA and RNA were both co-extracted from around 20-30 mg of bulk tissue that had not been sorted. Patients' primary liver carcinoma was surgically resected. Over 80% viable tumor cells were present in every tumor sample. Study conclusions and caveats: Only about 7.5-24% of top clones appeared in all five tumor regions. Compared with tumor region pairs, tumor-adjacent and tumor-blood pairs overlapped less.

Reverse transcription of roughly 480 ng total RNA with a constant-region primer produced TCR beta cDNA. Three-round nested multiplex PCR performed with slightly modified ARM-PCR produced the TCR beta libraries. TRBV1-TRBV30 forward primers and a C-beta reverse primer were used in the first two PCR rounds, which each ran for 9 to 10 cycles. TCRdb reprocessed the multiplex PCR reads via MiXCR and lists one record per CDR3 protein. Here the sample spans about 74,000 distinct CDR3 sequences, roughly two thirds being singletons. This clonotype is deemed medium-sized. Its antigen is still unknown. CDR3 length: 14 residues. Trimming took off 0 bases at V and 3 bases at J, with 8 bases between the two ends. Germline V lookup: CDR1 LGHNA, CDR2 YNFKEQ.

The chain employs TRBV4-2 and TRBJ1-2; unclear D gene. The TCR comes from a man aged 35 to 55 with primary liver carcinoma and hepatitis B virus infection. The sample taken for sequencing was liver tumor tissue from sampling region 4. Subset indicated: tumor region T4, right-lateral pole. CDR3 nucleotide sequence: TGTGCCAGCAGCCAAGATGACGGAGACTATGGCTACACCTTC. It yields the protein CASSQDDGDYGYTF.